This T cell receptor (beta chain) was observed in a study of blood T cells in healthy people across ages. The sample, approximately 11 milliliters of peripheral blood, was drawn from each donor. No fewer than 7 million PBMCs went into each sample. Samples each yielded at least 5 micrograms of total RNA. It was with a sample-barcoded 5' primer and a J-beta primer mix that a second PCR of roughly 7 to 11 cycles was run. Each CDR3 protein is one row after TCRdb ran MiXCR on the 5' RACE reads. The table shows more than 700,000 distinct CDR3 sequences, with around half occurring only once. In the case of this clonotype: Its antigen is not known.

Whole-study findings and limits: With unsorted PBMCs, a conclusive comparison of naive versus antigen-experienced cells was not possible.

This TCR derives from an elderly man in good health. Sequenced sample: blood.

The CDR3 DNA follows: TGTGCCTGGAGCCCGGGACCGCCTCCCAATGAGCAGTTCTTC. Protein sequence: CAWSPGPPPNEQFF. The chain links TRBV30 to TRBJ2-1; D may correspond to TRBD1 or TRBD2 (5 bases each). CDR1 is GTSNPN, CDR2 SVGIG, per germline (reference sequence). Trimming left V 3 bases short and J 6 bases short, with 15 bases between. CDR3 length equals 14 residues.